This T cell receptor (beta chain) is drawn from a study of cytomegalovirus exposure and HLA in healthy donors. This clone was recorded a few times. Between the trimmed V and J ends, which lost 0 bases and 14 bases, there was a span of 15 bases. This CDR3 region has 13 residues. Germline V CDR1 and CDR2: SGHAT, FQNNGV. The PCR contained 60 Vbeta and 13 Jbeta primers. Repertoires were generated with immunoSEQ multiplex PCR, while TCRdb's copy carries only in-frame clones and drops some. The sample yields 130,000 to 150,000 clones, about a tenth seen once. This chain links TRBV11-2 with TRBJ2-3, with D tentatively TRBD2 (5 bases). The receptor was derived from a male donor in good health and CMV-seronegative. Sequenced: PBMCs. CDR3 nucleotide sequence: TGTGCCAGCAGCTTAGATCTTGGGAGTAAGTTGTATTTT. Amino acids: CASSLDLGSKLYF.